This TCR beta chain was identified during a study of T cell repertoires in cytomegalovirus infection. TCRdb re-analysed the reads in MiXCR, keeping a single row per CDR3 protein. Here the sample spans 250,000 to 300,000 distinct CDR3 sequences, approximately 13% being singletons. Germline values: CDR1 SQVTM, CDR2 ANQGSEA. The CDR3 is 16 residues long. Deletions cut 5 bases from V and 4 bases from J, with 24 bases between. This clonotype was seen a handful of times. This sequence was found in a human donor in good health (CMV status not recorded). Some clones in this sample may be carry-over from other donors' samples. This chain uses TRBV29-1 with TRBJ2-7; a weak D match, TRBD2 (6 bases). Input material: PBMCs. CDR3 sequence (DNA): TGCAGCGTTACCCCCCCCGGAGTGATTGCGGGGTACGAGCAGTACTTC. Amino acid sequence: CSVTPPGVIAGYEQYF.